These 9 T cell receptor beta chains came from one sample sequenced in a study of T cells after yellow fever vaccination. TCRdb reprocessed the 5' RACE reads via MiXCR and lists one record per CDR3 protein. The sample has some 48,000 distinct CDR3 sequences; 5% to 8% are singletons. The sequencing here drew on PBMCs, either bulk or a sorted T-cell subset (CD4+, CD8+, memory, or dextramer-sorted; not recorded which), taken 45 days after the yellow fever booster vaccination. All receptors derive from a man between 25 and 39 years old who received the YFV17D yellow fever vaccine.

This clonotype was recorded many times. This sequence joins TRBV20-1 and TRBJ2-1; D remains unclear. The V and J ends lost 3 bases and 7 bases respectively, with 4 bases between them. The length of the CDR3 is 10 residues. Germline V CDR1 and CDR2: DFQATT, SNEGSKA (reference sequence). The CDR3 sequence is CSASQNEQFF. CDR3 nucleotides: TGCAGTGCTAGTCAGAATGAGCAGTTCTTC.

This clonotype was counted only a few times. V gene TRBV9 combines with J gene TRBJ2-5, with a tentative D call TRBD2 (6 bases). The V end was cut by 0 bases, the J end by 5 bases, with 17 bases between. This CDR3 comprises 16 residues. The germline gives CDR1 SGDLS, CDR2 YYNGEE. The CDR3 DNA follows: TGTGCCAGCAGCGTAGCCCGTTTGGCGGGGAGGGAGACCCAGTACTTC. Residues: CASSVARLAGRETQYF.

The chain is built from TRBV28 and TRBJ2-7; D call uncertain. The V gene's germline CDR1 is MDHEN and CDR2 SYDVKM. V lost 3 bases, J lost 2 bases, and 14 bases lay in between. The CDR3 runs 15 residues. The DNA of the CDR3 is TGTGCCAGCAGTTTGGCAGGTAGTAGAGCCTACGAGCAGTACTTC. Protein product: CASSLAGSRAYEQYF.

Ten or more counts support this clonotype. In DNA, the CDR3 is TGTGCCAGCAGTTTAGGGACTAGCGGGACCCTAGCCAAAAACATTCAGTACTTC. It encodes CASSLGTSGTLAKNIQYF. This chain connects TRBV12-3 or TRBV12-4 to TRBJ2-4, with 12 bases identical to TRBD2. The CDR3 is made up of 18 amino acids. The J segment lost 0 bases and the V segment lost 1 base, leaving 4 bases of the junction unmatched.

This clonotype was observed a few times. The chain joins TRBV6-1 to TRBJ2-3; TRBD2 agrees at 10 bases. Germline V gives CDR1 MNHNS, CDR2 SASEGT. V was pared by 6 bases and J by 1 base, with 4 bases of the junction left unmatched. This CDR3 comprises 15 residues. CDR3: CASRALAGRTDTQYF. The DNA of the CDR3 is TGTGCCAGCAGGGCACTAGCGGGACGCACAGATACGCAGTATTTT.

This clonotype was counted ten times or more. J is TRBJ2-1 and V is TRBV3-1; D gene unclear. CDR1 LGHDT and CDR2 YNNKEL come from the germline V gene (reference sequence). This CDR3 region has 17 residues. V was shortened by 0 bases and J by 8 bases, with 20 bases between the two germline ends. The CDR3 bases are TGTGCCAGCAGCCAAGATTATCGCCTAGGTGGTTCAGATGAGCAGTTCTTC. It yields the protein CASSQDYRLGGSDEQFF.

This clonotype was detected ten times or more. The chain combines TRBV7-8 with TRBJ2-2, with TRBD2 matching over 7 bases. Trimming took 5 bases from V and 7 from J; bases not matched to a gene: 7. The germline gives CDR1 SGHVS, CDR2 FQNEAQ. The CDR3 extends over 14 amino acids. The CDR3 loop reads CASSTRLAGGELFF. In nucleotides, the CDR3 is TGTGCCAGCAGCACAAGACTAGCCGGCGGGGAGCTGTTTTTT.

This clonotype was counted between two and nine times. V usage is TRBV20-1 and J usage is TRBJ2-7; tentatively, D is TRBD2 (6 bases). CDR1 and CDR2 (germline): DFQATT, SNEGSKA (reference sequence). The CDR3 totals 14 residues. V dropped 4 bases and J dropped 1 base, with 14 bases sitting between them. CDR3 sequence: CSAKDGSTSYEQYF. The CDR3 coding sequence is TGCAGTGCTAAGGACGGGAGCACTTCCTACGAGCAGTACTTC.

Concerning this clonotype itself: One end of the junction fails to match germline, which may point to a read error. This chain joins TRBV7-9 and TRBJ1-1; TRBD1 is a possible D gene (5 bases). The germline V gene has CDR1 SEHNR and CDR2 FQNEAQ (reference sequence). CDR3 size: 12 residues. This CDR3 is CASSDRDGEAIF. The DNA of the CDR3 is TGTGCCAGCAGCGACCGGGACGGTGAAGCTATCTTT.